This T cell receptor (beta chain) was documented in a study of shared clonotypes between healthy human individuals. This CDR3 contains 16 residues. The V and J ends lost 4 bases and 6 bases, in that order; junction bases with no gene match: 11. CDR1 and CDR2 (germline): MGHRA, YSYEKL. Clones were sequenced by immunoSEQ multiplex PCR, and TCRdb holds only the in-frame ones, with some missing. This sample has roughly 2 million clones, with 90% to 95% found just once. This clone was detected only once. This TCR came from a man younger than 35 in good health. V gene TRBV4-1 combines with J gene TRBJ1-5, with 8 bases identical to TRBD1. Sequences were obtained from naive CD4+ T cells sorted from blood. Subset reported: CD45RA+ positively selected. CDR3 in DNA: TGCGCCAGCAGCCTTTCAGGGACAGGCCTTCCTCAGCCCCAGCATTTT. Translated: CASSLSGTGLPQPQHF.